One sample yielded the 15 T cell receptor beta chains listed below, sequenced in a study of cytomegalovirus exposure and HLA in healthy donors. The repertoire was sequenced with immunoSEQ multiplex PCR; TCRdb's copy has only in-frame clones and lacks some. Of more than 95,000 clones in the sample, 88% were seen once. Sequencing was done on a sample of PBMCs. The receptor source for this set is a young man in good health and CMV-seropositive.

The chain is built from TRBV18 and TRBJ2-3; 7 nucleotides match TRBD1. Germline values: CDR1 KGHSH, CDR2 LQKENI. V gave up 4 bases and J gave up 7 bases; unmatched junction bases: 5. The CDR3 is made up of 13 amino acids. In DNA form, the CDR3 reads TGTGCCAGCTCACATCAGGGGGATTATACGCAGTATTTT. Amino acids: CASSHQGDYTQYF.

The chain carries TRBV27 and TRBJ1-2; TRBD1 matches 7 bases. The germline gives CDR1 MNHEY, CDR2 SMNVEV (reference sequence). This CDR3 is 14 amino acids long. V trimming: 7 bases; J trimming: 7 bases; junction bases outside the gene matches: 12. In DNA, the CDR3 is TGTGCCAGCACCCAAATAGGGGGCGCTGGTGGCTACACCTTC. This codes for CASTQIGGAGGYTF.

In this sample, this clone turned up once. This chain connects TRBV10-3 to TRBJ2-1; D gene ambiguous. Trimming took off 4 bases at V and 4 bases at J, with 11 bases between the two ends. This CDR3 is built from 14 residues. In germline, CDR1 is ENHRY, CDR2 SYGVKD. CDR3 amino acids: CAISGGVPYNEQFF. Here the CDR3 DNA reads TGTGCCATCAGTGGCGGTGTCCCATACAATGAGCAGTTCTTC.

The chain has TRBV10-3 and TRBJ1-6, with TRBD1 identical over 10 bases. V shed 9 bases, J shed 10 bases, and the junction held 9 bases outside the gene matches. In germline, CDR1 is ENHRY, CDR2 SYGVKD. The CDR3 is 14 residues long. CDR3 sequence: CAISPGDRGSPLHF. In DNA form, the CDR3 reads TGTGCCATTTCGCCAGGGGACAGGGGATCACCCCTCCACTTT.

The rearrangement joins TRBV25-1 to TRBJ1-2, with 7 bases fitting TRBD1. CDR3 length: 13 amino acids. Losses at the gene ends were 4 bases for V and 2 bases for J; bases not matched to a gene: 1. Germline V lookup: CDR1 MGHDK, CDR2 SYGVNS. Here the CDR3 DNA reads TGTGCCAGCAGTGTGACAGGGAACTATGGCTACACCTTC. Translation gives CASSVTGNYGYTF.

J is TRBJ2-3 and V is TRBV4-3, with D possibly being TRBD2 (7 bases). The ends were cut back, 0 bases at V and 2 bases at J, with 21 bases in the middle. CDR3 length equals 19 residues. CDR1 LGHNA and CDR2 YSLEER come from the germline V gene. The CDR3 here is CASSQELFGEGGITDTQYF. The CDR3 DNA reads TGCGCCAGCAGCCAAGAGTTATTCGGGGAGGGGGGGATCACAGATACGCAGTATTTT.

This chain connects TRBV6-4 to TRBJ1-2, with 7 bases lining up with TRBD1. The CDR3 loop spans 16 amino acids. Looked up from germline, CDR1 is MRHNA and CDR2 is SNTAGT. Losses at the gene ends were 6 bases for V and 6 bases for J; bases not matched to a gene: 16. The CDR3 bases are TGTGCCAGCAGCTACGGGACAGTAGGTTCGGGACATGGCTACACCTTC. Protein: CASSYGTVGSGHGYTF.

The rearrangement links TRBV5-6 to TRBJ2-3; D is possibly TRBD2 (6 bases). Per the germline V gene, CDR1 is SGHDT and CDR2 is YYEEEE. Trimming removed 4 bases from V and 4 bases from J, with 22 bases in between. The CDR3 is 17 residues long. The CDR3, as DNA: TGTGCCAGCAGCCCTCTTTGGGGGACTGCGGGCCCAGATACGCAGTATTTT. Residues: CASSPLWGTAGPDTQYF.

The genes are TRBV5-1 and TRBJ2-2; 10 nucleotides line up with TRBD1. J gave up 4 bases and V 4 bases, and 4 bases lay outside the gene matches. CDR1 SGHRS and CDR2 YFSETQ come from the germline V gene. The CDR3 spans 15 residues. The CDR3 region is CASSEGQGFTGELFF. CDR3 nucleotide sequence: TGCGCCAGCAGCGAGGGACAGGGGTTCACCGGGGAGCTGTTTTTT.

The J gene is TRBJ2-7, the V gene TRBV7-2; possible D gene TRBD2, 6 bases. The germline V gene has CDR1 SGHTA and CDR2 FQGNSA. The CDR3 totals 13 residues. With 5 bases removed from V and 5 bases from J, the gap between germline ends came to 13 bases. The chain's CDR3 is CASSPGGTNEQYF. The CDR3 DNA is TGTGCCAGCAGCCCCGGGGGTACTAACGAGCAGTACTTC.

This clone has only one observation. Additional DNA sequences in this sample encode the identical CDR3. V usage is TRBV5-1 and J usage is TRBJ2-3; a possible D gene is TRBD2 (6 bases). V was shortened by 4 bases and J by 0 bases, with 12 bases between the two germline ends. CDR3 length equals 15 residues. Germline lookup yields CDR1 SGHRS and CDR2 YFSETQ. CDR3 DNA: TGCGCCAGCAGCCCTCAGCGGGCGAGCACAGATACGCAGTATTTT. Encoded protein: CASSPQRASTDTQYF.

The rearrangement joins TRBV2 to TRBJ2-3, with 8 bases identical to TRBD2. The V and J ends lost 5 bases and 2 bases, in that order; junction bases with no gene match: 9. This CDR3 is built from 16 residues. Germline V CDR1 and CDR2: SNHLY, FYNNEI. CDR3 sequence (DNA): TGTGCCAGCAGTTACTTAGGACTAGCTCTCACAGATACGCAGTATTTT. Encoded protein: CASSYLGLALTDTQYF. The whole variable domain, filled in from reference TRBV2 and TRBJ2-3, reads EPEVTQTPSHQVTQMGQEVILRCVPISNHLYFYWYRQILGQKVEFLVSFYNNEISEKSEIFDDQFSVERPDGSNFTLKIRSTKLEDSAMYFCASSYLGLALTDTQYFGPGTRLTVL.

This clone has just a few counts. The rearrangement links TRBV5-1 to TRBJ1-2; D call uncertain. Germline V gene lookup returns CDR1 SGHRS and CDR2 YFSETQ. This CDR3 has 16 amino acids. V lost 0 bases and J 7 bases, leaving 19 bases between the germline ends. The CDR3, as DNA: TGCGCCAGCAGCTTGGCTGGGCAGGCCGGCAGTCGTGGCTACACCTTC. The encoded protein is CASSLAGQAGSRGYTF.

The chain employs TRBV15 and TRBJ1-3; D is ambiguous. Between the trimmed V and J ends, which lost 1 base and 4 bases, there was a span of 8 bases. CDR1 and CDR2 (germline): LNHNV, YYDKDF (reference sequence). The CDR3 has 14 amino acids. The CDR3: CATSRGGEGNTIYF. DNA for the CDR3: TGTGCCACCAGCAGAGGAGGAGAAGGAAACACCATATATTTT.

This sequence joins TRBV27 and TRBJ1-1, with D perhaps TRBD1 (5 bases). V lost 4 bases and J 0 bases, leaving 12 bases between the germline ends. CDR1 MNHEY and CDR2 SMNVEV come from the germline V gene (reference sequence). The CDR3 covers 15 residues. The CDR3 is CASSWGGRLNTEAFF. The CDR3 DNA reads as TGTGCCAGCAGTTGGGGCGGACGGTTGAACACTGAAGCTTTCTTT.